These T cell receptor beta chains were read from a single sample in a study of shared clonotypes between healthy human individuals. The method was immunoSEQ multiplex PCR; TCRdb's version includes in-frame clones alone and lacks a portion of them. The table has over a million clones, around 78% seen once. Sequencing was done on a sample of memory CD4+ T cells from PBMCs. These receptors were collected from a man aged 18 to 30 in good health. Some clones in this sample may be carry-over from other donors' samples. The CDR3 runs from the conserved cysteine through the conserved F or W. D genes are given only for firm matches.

CDR3 DNA: TGCGCCAGCAGCTTGCCCTCGAACACCGGGGAGCTGTTTTTT; CDR3 protein: CASSLPSNTGELFF; J gene: TRBJ2-2; V gene: TRBV5-1; D gene: -
CDR3 DNA: TGTGCCAGCAGCCTAAGCCGAGAGGGGGAGCTGTTTTTT; CDR3 protein: CASSLSREGELFF; J gene: TRBJ2-2; V gene: TRBV2; D gene: -
CDR3 DNA: TGTGCCAGCAGTTCGTCCGGGACGGCGCGAGATACGCAGTATTTT; CDR3 protein: CASSSSGTARDTQYF; J gene: TRBJ2-3; V gene: TRBV6-6; D gene: -
CDR3 DNA: TGTGCCAGCAGTTACTCCGGTATCTCTGGGGCCAACGTCCTGACTTTC; CDR3 protein: CASSYSGISGANVLTF; J gene: TRBJ2-6; V gene: TRBV28; D gene: -
CDR3 DNA: TGTGCCAGCAGCTTTAACGGGGCGAAATCCGGAACTGAAGCTTTCTTT; CDR3 protein: CASSFNGAKSGTEAFF; J gene: TRBJ1-1; V gene: TRBV11-2; D gene: -
CDR3 DNA: TGTGCCAGCAGCTTGGGGAACCGGGGCACTGAAGCTTTCTTT; CDR3 protein: CASSLGNRGTEAFF; J gene: TRBJ1-1; V gene: TRBV7-6; D gene: -
CDR3 DNA: TGTGCCAGCAGCTTAGGGACTAGCGGGAGGCCGGAGGGGGAGCTGTTTTTT; CDR3 protein: CASSLGTSGRPEGELFF; J gene: TRBJ2-2; V gene: TRBV11-2; D gene: TRBD2
CDR3 DNA: TGTGCCAGCAGTAATACCCCCGGAAGTACAGAGCAGTACTTC; CDR3 protein: CASSNTPGSTEQYF; J gene: TRBJ2-5; V gene: TRBV7-2; D gene: -
CDR3 DNA: TGTGCCAGCAGCTTAGCCGAAACGGACTACGAGCAGTACTTC; CDR3 protein: CASSLAETDYEQYF; J gene: TRBJ2-7; V gene: TRBV7-8; D gene: -
CDR3 DNA: TGTGCCAGCAGCCATTCGACTAGCGGAGATACGCAGTATTTT; CDR3 protein: CASSHSTSGDTQYF; J gene: TRBJ2-3; V gene: TRBV5-4; D gene: TRBD2
CDR3 DNA: TGTGCCTGGCACGTGGGGGGTACGCAGTATTTT; CDR3 protein: CAWHVGGTQYF; J gene: TRBJ2-3; V gene: TRBV30; D gene: -
CDR3 DNA: TGCGCCAGCAGCTTGGGTCTCAACAGGGGGCGTAATGAAAAACTGTTTTTT; CDR3 protein: CASSLGLNRGRNEKLFF; J gene: TRBJ1-4; V gene: TRBV5-1; D gene: TRBD1
CDR3 DNA: TGCGCCAGCAGCTCTGGGGACTGGGTGTCCTATAATTCACCCCTCCACTTT; CDR3 protein: CASSSGDWVSYNSPLHF; J gene: TRBJ1-6; V gene: TRBV5-1; D gene: -
CDR3 DNA: TGCGCCAGCAGCCAAAAAGGACTAGCGGGAGGTAGCACAGATACGCAGTATTTT; CDR3 protein: CASSQKGLAGGSTDTQYF; J gene: TRBJ2-3; V gene: TRBV4-3; D gene: TRBD2